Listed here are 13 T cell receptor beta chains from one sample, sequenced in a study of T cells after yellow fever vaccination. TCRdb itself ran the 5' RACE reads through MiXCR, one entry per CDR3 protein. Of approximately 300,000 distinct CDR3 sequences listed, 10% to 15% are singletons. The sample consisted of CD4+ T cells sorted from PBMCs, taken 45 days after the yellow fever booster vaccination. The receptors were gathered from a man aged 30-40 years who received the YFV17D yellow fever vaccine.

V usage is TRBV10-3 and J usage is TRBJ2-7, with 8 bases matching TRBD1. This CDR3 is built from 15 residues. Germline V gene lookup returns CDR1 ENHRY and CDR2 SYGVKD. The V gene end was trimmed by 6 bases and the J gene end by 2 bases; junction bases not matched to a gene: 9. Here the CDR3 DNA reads TGTGCCATCAGCCCGGGGACAGGAACAACCTACGAGCAGTACTTC. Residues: CAISPGTGTTYEQYF.

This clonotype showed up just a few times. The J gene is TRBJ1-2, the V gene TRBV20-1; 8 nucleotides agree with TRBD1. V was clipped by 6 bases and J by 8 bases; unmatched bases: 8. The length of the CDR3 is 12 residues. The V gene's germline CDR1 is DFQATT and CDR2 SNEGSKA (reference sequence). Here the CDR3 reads CSAPTGDLGYTF. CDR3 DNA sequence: TGCAGTGCGCCGACAGGGGATCTCGGCTACACCTTC.

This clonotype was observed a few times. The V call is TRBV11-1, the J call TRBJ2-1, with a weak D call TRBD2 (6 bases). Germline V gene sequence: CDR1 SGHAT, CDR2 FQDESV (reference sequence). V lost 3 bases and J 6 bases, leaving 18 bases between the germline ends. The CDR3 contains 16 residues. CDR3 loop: CASSFYGDFFGNEQFF. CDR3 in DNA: TGTGCCAGCAGCTTTTACGGGGACTTCTTTGGCAATGAGCAGTTCTTC.

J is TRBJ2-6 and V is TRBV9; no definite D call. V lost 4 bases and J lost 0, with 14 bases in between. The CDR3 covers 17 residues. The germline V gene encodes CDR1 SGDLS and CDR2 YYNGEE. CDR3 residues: CASSPLRRGSGANVLTF. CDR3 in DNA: TGTGCCAGCAGCCCCCTGCGGCGCGGCTCTGGGGCCAACGTCCTGACTTTC.

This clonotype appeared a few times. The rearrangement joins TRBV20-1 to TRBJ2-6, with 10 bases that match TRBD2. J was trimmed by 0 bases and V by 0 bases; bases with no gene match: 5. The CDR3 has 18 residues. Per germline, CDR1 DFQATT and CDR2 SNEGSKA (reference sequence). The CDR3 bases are TGCAGTGCTAGAGAGCCGGGACTAGCGCACTCTGGGGCCAACGTCCTGACTTTC. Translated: CSAREPGLAHSGANVLTF.

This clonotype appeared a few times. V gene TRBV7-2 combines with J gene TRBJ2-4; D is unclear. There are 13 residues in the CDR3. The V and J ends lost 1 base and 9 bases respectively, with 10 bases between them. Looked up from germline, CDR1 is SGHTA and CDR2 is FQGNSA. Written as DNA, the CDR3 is TGTGCCAGCAGCTTAGATCCCATTAGCATTCAGTACTTC. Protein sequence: CASSLDPISIQYF.

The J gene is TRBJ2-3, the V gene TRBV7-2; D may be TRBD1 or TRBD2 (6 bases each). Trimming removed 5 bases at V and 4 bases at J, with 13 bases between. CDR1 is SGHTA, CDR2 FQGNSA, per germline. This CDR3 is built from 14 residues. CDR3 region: CASSIGGAPDTQYF. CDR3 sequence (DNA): TGTGCCAGCAGCATCGGGGGCGCTCCAGATACGCAGTATTTT.

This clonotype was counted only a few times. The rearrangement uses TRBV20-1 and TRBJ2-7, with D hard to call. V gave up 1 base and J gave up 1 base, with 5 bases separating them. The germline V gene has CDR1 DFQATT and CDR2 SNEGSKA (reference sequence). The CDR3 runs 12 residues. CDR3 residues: CSARGDSYEQYF. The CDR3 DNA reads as TGCAGTGCTAGAGGGGATTCCTACGAGCAGTACTTC.

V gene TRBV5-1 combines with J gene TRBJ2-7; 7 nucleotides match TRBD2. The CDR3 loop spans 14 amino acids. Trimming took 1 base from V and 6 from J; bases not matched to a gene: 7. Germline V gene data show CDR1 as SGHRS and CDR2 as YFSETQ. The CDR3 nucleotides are TGCGCCAGCAGCTTGTCAGGACTAGTCTCCGAGCAGTACTTC. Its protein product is CASSLSGLVSEQYF. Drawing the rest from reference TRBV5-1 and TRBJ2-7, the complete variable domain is KAGVTQTPRYLIKTRGQQVTLSCSPISGHRSVSWYQQTPGQGLQFLFEYFSETQRNKGNFPGRFSGRQFSNSRSEMNVSTLELGDSALYLCASSLSGLVSEQYFGPGTRLTVT.

The CDR3 DNA follows: TGCAGTGTGGAGGGGGATAGGGAGACCCAGTACTTC. Translated, it gives CSVEGDRETQYF. The V gene is TRBV20-1, the J gene TRBJ2-5; D could derive from TRBD1 or TRBD2 (6 bases each). Germline-derived CDR1 and CDR2 are DFQATT and SNEGSKA (reference sequence). This CDR3 is 12 amino acids long. With 7 bases removed from V and 5 bases from J, the gap between germline ends came to 14 bases.

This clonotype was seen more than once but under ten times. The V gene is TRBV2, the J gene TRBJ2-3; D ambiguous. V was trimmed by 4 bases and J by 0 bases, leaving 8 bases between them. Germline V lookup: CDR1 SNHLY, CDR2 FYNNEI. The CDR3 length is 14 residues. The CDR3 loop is CASSVSRSTDTQYF. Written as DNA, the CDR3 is TGTGCCAGCAGTGTGTCACGTAGCACAGATACGCAGTATTTT.

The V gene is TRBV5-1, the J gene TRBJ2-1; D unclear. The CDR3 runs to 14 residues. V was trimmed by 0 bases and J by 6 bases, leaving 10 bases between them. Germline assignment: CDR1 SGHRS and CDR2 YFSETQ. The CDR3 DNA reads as TGCGCCAGCAGCTTGGAAGTGCTGCCCAATGAGCAGTTCTTC. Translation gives CASSLEVLPNEQFF.

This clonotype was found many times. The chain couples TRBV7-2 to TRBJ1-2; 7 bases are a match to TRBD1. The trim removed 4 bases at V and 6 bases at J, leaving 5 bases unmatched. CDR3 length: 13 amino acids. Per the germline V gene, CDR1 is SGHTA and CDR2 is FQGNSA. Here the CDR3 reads CASSSRQGNGYTF. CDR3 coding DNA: TGTGCCAGCAGCTCCAGACAGGGAAATGGCTACACCTTC.